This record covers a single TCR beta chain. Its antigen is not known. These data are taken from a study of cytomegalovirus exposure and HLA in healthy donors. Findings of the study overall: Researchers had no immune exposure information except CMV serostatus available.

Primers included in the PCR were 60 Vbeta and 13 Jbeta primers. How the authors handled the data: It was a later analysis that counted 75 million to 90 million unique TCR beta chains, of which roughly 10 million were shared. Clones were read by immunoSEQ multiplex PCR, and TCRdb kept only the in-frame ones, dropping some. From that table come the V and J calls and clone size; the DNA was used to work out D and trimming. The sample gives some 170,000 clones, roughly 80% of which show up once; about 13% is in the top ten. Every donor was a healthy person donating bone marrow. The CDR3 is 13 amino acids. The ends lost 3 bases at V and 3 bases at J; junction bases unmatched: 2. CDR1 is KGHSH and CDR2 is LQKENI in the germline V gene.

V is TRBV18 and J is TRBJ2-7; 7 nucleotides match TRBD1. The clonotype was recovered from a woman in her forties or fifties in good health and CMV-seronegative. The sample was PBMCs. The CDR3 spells CASSPGTDYEQYF. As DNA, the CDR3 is TGTGCCAGCTCACCTGGGACAGACTACGAGCAGTACTTC.